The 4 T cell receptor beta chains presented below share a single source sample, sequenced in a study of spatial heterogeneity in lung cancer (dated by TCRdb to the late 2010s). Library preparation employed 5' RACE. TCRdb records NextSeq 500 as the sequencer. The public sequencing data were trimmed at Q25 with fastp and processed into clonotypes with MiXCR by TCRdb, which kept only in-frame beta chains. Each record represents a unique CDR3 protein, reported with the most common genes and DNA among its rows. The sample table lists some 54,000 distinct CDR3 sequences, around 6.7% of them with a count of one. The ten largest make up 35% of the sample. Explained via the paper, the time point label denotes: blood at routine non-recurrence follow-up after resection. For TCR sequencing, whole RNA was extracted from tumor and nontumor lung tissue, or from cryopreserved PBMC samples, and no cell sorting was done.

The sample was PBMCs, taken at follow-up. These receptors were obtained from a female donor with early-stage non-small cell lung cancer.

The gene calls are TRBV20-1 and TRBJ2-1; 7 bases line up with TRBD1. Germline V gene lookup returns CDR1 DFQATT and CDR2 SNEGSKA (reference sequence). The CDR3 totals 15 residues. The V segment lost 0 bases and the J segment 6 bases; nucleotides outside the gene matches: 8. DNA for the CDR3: TGCAGTGCTAGAGACGACAGGGTGGTCAGCAATGAGCAGTTCTTC. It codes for CSARDDRVVSNEQFF.

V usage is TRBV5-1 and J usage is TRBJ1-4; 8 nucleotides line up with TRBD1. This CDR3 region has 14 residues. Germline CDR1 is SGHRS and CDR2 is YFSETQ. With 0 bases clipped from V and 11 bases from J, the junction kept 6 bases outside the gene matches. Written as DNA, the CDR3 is TGCGCCAGCAGCTTGGAACAGGGGGAAAAGAAACTGTTTTTT. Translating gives CASSLEQGEKKLFF.

The CDR3 region has the DNA TGTGCCAGCAGTTACCGGACAGGGGAAGGGAACGGGGAGCTGTTTTTT. Amino acids: CASSYRTGEGNGELFF. The chain links TRBV12-3 or TRBV12-4 to TRBJ2-2; 9 bases line up with TRBD1. CDR3 length: 16 residues. V gave up 4 bases and J gave up 7 bases; unmatched junction bases: 10.

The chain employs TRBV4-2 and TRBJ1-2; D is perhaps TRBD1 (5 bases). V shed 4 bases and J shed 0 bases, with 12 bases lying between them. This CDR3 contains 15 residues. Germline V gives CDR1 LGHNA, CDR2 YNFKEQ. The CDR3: CASSPPGTANYGYTF. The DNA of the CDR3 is TGTGCCAGCAGCCCACCCGGGACGGCTAACTATGGCTACACCTTC.